The rows below give T cell receptor beta chains drawn from one sample of a study of cytomegalovirus exposure and HLA in healthy donors. The protocol was immunoSEQ multiplex PCR, while the TCRdb copy is restricted to in-frame clones and leaves out a portion. The sample lists about 160,000 clones, roughly three quarters occurring once. The sample was PBMCs. The receptors derive from a man between 18 and 35 years old in good health and CMV-seropositive. CDR3s include the opening cysteine and the closing phenylalanine or tryptophan. The D gene is left open where the match is weak. Size values are once, few and many counts, or a class for expanded clones, and some rows have none.

V: TRBV10-3
size: NA
J: TRBJ1-1
D: NA
DNA: TGTGCCATCAGTGAGCGTGCAGGCTCGAACACTGAAGCTTTCTTT
CDR3: CAISERAGSNTEAFF

V: TRBV4-1
size: NA
J: TRBJ1-2
D: TRBD1
DNA: TGCGCCAGCAGCCATCAGGACAGGGGCAACTATGGCTACACCTTC
CDR3: CASSHQDRGNYGYTF

V: TRBV5-1
size: NA
J: TRBJ2-5
D: TRBD2
DNA: TGCGCCAGCAGCTTGGTGCGGGAGGGCCGGGAGACCCAGTACTTC
CDR3: CASSLVREGRETQYF

V: TRBV9
size: NA
J: TRBJ1-4
D: TRBD1
DNA: TGTGCCAGCAGCGCGCCCGGGACAGGGGGCGCGAAACTGTTTTTT
CDR3: CASSAPGTGGAKLFF

V: TRBV7-9
size: few
J: TRBJ2-2
D: TRBD2
DNA: TGTGCCAGCAGCCCTAGCGGGAGGGGGAACACCGGGGAGCTGTTTTTT
CDR3: CASSPSGRGNTGELFF

V: TRBV6-1
size: NA
J: TRBJ1-2
D: TRBD1
DNA: TGTGCCAGCCGGACAGGGGCGAATGTTTATGGCTACACCTTC
CDR3: CASRTGANVYGYTF

V: TRBV27
size: few
J: TRBJ1-5
D: TRBD1
DNA: TGTGCCAGCAGTTTAGGAGGGGGCAGCAATCAGCCCCAGCATTTT
CDR3: CASSLGGGSNQPQHF

V: TRBV19
size: NA
J: TRBJ1-5
D: NA
DNA: TGTGCCAGTAGTATAGAACAGAGCAATCAGCCCCAGCATTTT
CDR3: CASSIEQSNQPQHF

V: TRBV11-2
size: NA
J: TRBJ2-2
D: NA
DNA: TGTGCCAGCACCAAGGACAGACCCACCGGGGAGCTGTTTTTT
CDR3: CASTKDRPTGELFF

V: TRBV19
size: few
J: TRBJ1-1
D: NA
DNA: TGTGCCAGTAGTATAGACTGGAGGAACACTGAAGCTTTCTTT
CDR3: CASSIDWRNTEAFF

V: TRBV2
size: NA
J: TRBJ2-5
D: NA
DNA: TGTGCCAGCAGCCTTAGCGCCGGCCAAGAGACCCAGTACTTC
CDR3: CASSLSAGQETQYF

V: TRBV7-8
size: NA
J: TRBJ1-1
D: NA
DNA: TGTGCCAGCAGCCCGACCCGGGGGGCAAACACTGAAGCTTTCTTT
CDR3: CASSPTRGANTEAFF

V: TRBV7-2
size: few
J: TRBJ2-5
D: TRBD1
DNA: TGTGCCAGCAGCTACAGGGGCTTGATAGAGACCCAGTACTTC
CDR3: CASSYRGLIETQYF

V: TRBV19
size: NA
J: TRBJ1-2
D: TRBD1
DNA: TGTGCCAGTAGTATAGTGCGACAGGGGGCTCGTGGCTACACCTTC
CDR3: CASSIVRQGARGYTF

V: TRBV29-1
size: NA
J: TRBJ2-1
D: NA
DNA: TGCAGCGTTGCCTGGGTGGGAGAGGCCTACAATGAGCAGTTCTTC
CDR3: CSVAWVGEAYNEQFF

V: TRBV6-1
size: NA
J: TRBJ2-1
D: NA
DNA: TGTGCCAGCGACTCCCAGAGCTCCTACAATGAGCAGTTCTTC
CDR3: CASDSQSSYNEQFF

V: TRBV28
size: NA
J: TRBJ2-6
D: TRBD1
DNA: TGTGCCAGCAGTTTTGGGACAGGGGGCTTTGGGGCCAACGTCCTGACTTTC
CDR3: CASSFGTGGFGANVLTF

V: TRBV28
size: NA
J: TRBJ2-4
D: NA
DNA: TGTGCCAGCAGTTTCGGACAGCGGCTCACAAACATTCAGTACTTC
CDR3: CASSFGQRLTNIQYF

V: TRBV11-2
size: NA
J: TRBJ2-3
D: TRBD1
DNA: TGTGCCAGCAGCTTAGAAGGGGGCCCAGATACGCAGTATTTT
CDR3: CASSLEGGPDTQYF

V: TRBV2
size: NA
J: TRBJ1-1
D: TRBD1
DNA: TGTGCCCCGGAACCGGCAGGGGGCAAAACTGAAGCTTTCTTT
CDR3: CAPEPAGGKTEAFF

V: TRBV7-9
size: NA
J: TRBJ2-3
D: TRBD2
DNA: TGTGCCAGCAGCCTCGGACTAGACACAGATACGCAGTATTTT
CDR3: CASSLGLDTDTQYF

V: TRBV6-5
size: once
J: TRBJ1-1
D: NA
DNA: TGTGCCAGCAGCCCTCTGGAACAGGGCTCTGAAGCTTTCTTT
CDR3: CASSPLEQGSEAFF

V: TRBV6-5
size: NA
J: TRBJ1-1
D: NA
DNA: TGTGCCAGCAGTTACTCCTCTTTTATGAACACTGAAGCTTTCTTT
CDR3: CASSYSSFMNTEAFF

V: TRBV5-4
size: NA
J: TRBJ1-2
D: NA
DNA: TGTGCCAGCCAACCCGACCCGGGGAACTATGGCTACACCTTC
CDR3: CASQPDPGNYGYTF

V: TRBV6-1
size: few
J: TRBJ1-6
D: NA
DNA: TGTGCCAGCAGTGAAGTTTGGAGCTCCTATAATTCACCCCTCCACTTT
CDR3: CASSEVWSSYNSPLHF

V: TRBV6-1
size: NA
J: TRBJ2-2
D: TRBD1
DNA: TGTGCCAGCAGCCGTGGACAGGTCGACACCGGGGAGCTGTTTTTT
CDR3: CASSRGQVDTGELFF

V: TRBV5-1
size: NA
J: TRBJ2-2
D: NA
DNA: TGCGCCAGCAGCTTAGAGGCAGGGGAGCTGTTTTTT
CDR3: CASSLEAGELFF

V: TRBV28
size: NA
J: TRBJ2-5
D: TRBD2
DNA: TGTGCCAGCAGCCTTCCTCCTAGCGGGAGAATACAAGAGACCCAGTACTTC
CDR3: CASSLPPSGRIQETQYF

V: TRBV6-1
size: few
J: TRBJ1-1
D: TRBD1
DNA: TGTGCCAGCACCCCGAACGAAGGACAGGACACTGAAGCTTTCTTT
CDR3: CASTPNEGQDTEAFF

V: TRBV5-1
size: NA
J: TRBJ2-5
D: TRBD2
DNA: TGCGCCAGCAGCTTGGGACTAGCGGGCCCAGAGACCCAGTACTTC
CDR3: CASSLGLAGPETQYF

V: TRBV28
size: NA
J: TRBJ1-1
D: NA
DNA: TGTGCCAGCACTGCGGGGGGCGGGGTCACTGAAGCTTTCTTT
CDR3: CASTAGGGVTEAFF

V: TRBV28
size: few
J: TRBJ1-4
D: NA
DNA: TGTGCCAGCAGTTCTACTGGTCAGGGGTATGAAAAACTGTTTTTT
CDR3: CASSSTGQGYEKLFF

V: TRBV6-5
size: NA
J: TRBJ1-3
D: TRBD1
DNA: TGTGCCAGCAGTTACCAGGGGGTTGGAAACACCATATATTTT
CDR3: CASSYQGVGNTIYF

V: TRBV19
size: NA
J: TRBJ1-4
D: TRBD1
DNA: TGTGCCAGTAGTATTGGGACAGGGGACGGAGGTTATGAAAAACTGTTTTTT
CDR3: CASSIGTGDGGYEKLFF

V: TRBV7-9
size: NA
J: TRBJ1-6
D: NA
DNA: TGTGCCAGCAGCCCCGGACAGTCCTTCTCCTATAATTCACCCCTCCACTTT
CDR3: CASSPGQSFSYNSPLHF

V: TRBV30
size: NA
J: TRBJ2-3
D: NA
DNA: TGTGCCTGGAGGACGGGCGCGGGAACACTCACAGATACGCAGTATTTT
CDR3: CAWRTGAGTLTDTQYF

V: TRBV6-1
size: NA
J: TRBJ1-2
D: TRBD1
DNA: TGTGCCAGCAGTGAAGGGACAGGGGGTTGGTATAACTATGGCTACACCTTC
CDR3: CASSEGTGGWYNYGYTF

V: TRBV5-1
size: NA
J: TRBJ1-6
D: NA
DNA: TGCGCCAGCAGCTTGGAGGGGCATAGCAATTCACCCCTCCACTTT
CDR3: CASSLEGHSNSPLHF

V: TRBV19
size: NA
J: TRBJ2-1
D: TRBD2
DNA: TGTGCCACCTCTAGCGGGGGATACAATGAGCAGTTCTTC
CDR3: CATSSGGYNEQFF

V: TRBV5-4
size: once
J: TRBJ1-1
D: NA
DNA: TGTGCCAGCACCCAAGGGGGAGGGACCCCGCGGGAAGCTTTCTTT
CDR3: CASTQGGGTPREAFF

V: TRBV6-6
size: NA
J: TRBJ2-3
D: NA
DNA: TGTGCCAGCACCCGGGCAGATACGCAGTATTTT
CDR3: CASTRADTQYF

V: TRBV11-3
size: few
J: TRBJ1-1
D: NA
DNA: TGTGCCAGCAGCGCCCGTGGGGCTGGGAACACTGAAGCTTTCTTT
CDR3: CASSARGAGNTEAFF

V: TRBV5-4
size: NA
J: TRBJ2-2
D: NA
DNA: TGTGCCAGCAGCCCAGGGGCCTACATGAACACCGGGGAGCTGTTTTTT
CDR3: CASSPGAYMNTGELFF

V: TRBV7-2
size: once
J: TRBJ1-4
D: NA
DNA: TGTGCCAGCAGCTTAGGGCAGGGATATGAAAAACTGTTTTTT
CDR3: CASSLGQGYEKLFF

V: TRBV28
size: few
J: TRBJ1-1
D: TRBD1
DNA: TGTGCCAGCATCCGGGACAGGGTAAATGGAGGAGCTTTCTTT
CDR3: CASIRDRVNGGAFF

V: TRBV30
size: NA
J: TRBJ2-1
D: TRBD1
DNA: TGTGCCTCGGGACAGGGGGCTCATGAGCAGTTCTTC
CDR3: CASGQGAHEQFF

V: TRBV7-6
size: NA
J: TRBJ1-1
D: NA
DNA: TGTGCCAGCAGCCAAAACAGGGAGGGGATTAGGGAAGCTTTCTTT
CDR3: CASSQNREGIREAFF

V: TRBV19
size: NA
J: TRBJ1-2
D: TRBD1
DNA: TGTGCCAGCCTCGACAGGGGGAGGGATGGCTACACCTTC
CDR3: CASLDRGRDGYTF

V: TRBV7-6
size: NA
J: TRBJ2-2
D: TRBD2
DNA: TGTGCCAGCAGCTTAGCTTCGTCGGGCGGGGGGACCGGGGAGCTGTTTTTT
CDR3: CASSLASSGGGTGELFF

V: TRBV6-1
size: NA
J: TRBJ1-1
D: NA
DNA: TGTGCCAGCAGTGAAAATGGGGCAAACACTGAAGCTTTCTTT
CDR3: CASSENGANTEAFF

V: TRBV19
size: NA
J: TRBJ1-5
D: NA
DNA: TGTGCCAGTAGTATTGGGGGCCCCAATCAGCCCCAGCATTTT
CDR3: CASSIGGPNQPQHF

V: TRBV11-2
size: NA
J: TRBJ1-2
D: NA
DNA: TGTGCCAGCAGCTTAGAGGCAGGGGTTCGTGGCTACACCTTC
CDR3: CASSLEAGVRGYTF

V: TRBV28
size: NA
J: TRBJ1-1
D: NA
DNA: TGTGCCAGCAGTTTCCCCGGGGTTGTGAACACTGAAGCTTTCTTT
CDR3: CASSFPGVVNTEAFF

V: TRBV5-1
size: NA
J: TRBJ1-2
D: NA
DNA: TGCGCCAGCAGCTTGGAGGGGGGGGCTAACTATGGCTACACCTTC
CDR3: CASSLEGGANYGYTF